The 10 T cell receptor beta chains below come from one sample, sequenced in a study of control samples from healthy donors and cancer patients. Clones were read by immunoSEQ multiplex PCR, and TCRdb kept only the in-frame ones, dropping some. Altogether 120,000 or so clones are present, 70% to 90% being singletons, with the ten largest covering about 2.9%. Sequencing input: blood. Source of these receptors: a man aged 55-75 years in good health.

J is TRBJ2-4 and V is TRBV6-4; possibly TRBD2 for D (6 bases). This CDR3 is 13 amino acids long. Germline CDR1 and CDR2: MRHNA and SNTAGT. The ends were cut back, 3 bases at V and 9 bases at J, with 12 bases in the middle. This CDR3 reads CASSESEGTIQYF. CDR3 nucleotides: TGTGCCAGCAGTGAATCGGAGGGTACCATTCAGTACTTC.

This chain joins TRBV7-3 and TRBJ1-1; 7 bases are a match to TRBD1. CDR3 size: 13 residues. The junction had 4 bases not matched to a gene; V was cut back by 5 bases and J by 4 bases. The V gene's germline CDR1 is SGHTA and CDR2 FQGTGA. This chain's CDR3 is CASSQTGSTEAFF. The CDR3 nucleotides are TGTGCCAGCAGCCAGACAGGGAGCACTGAAGCTTTCTTT.

This chain uses TRBV2 with TRBJ1-1; D uncertain. Trimming shortened V by 5 bases and J by 2 bases, and 12 bases separated the two germline ends. Germline-derived CDR1 and CDR2 are SNHLY and FYNNEI. This CDR3 region has 14 residues. CDR3 residues: CASSFRGENTEAFF. The CDR3 nucleotides read TGTGCCAGCAGTTTTCGCGGGGAAAACACTGAAGCTTTCTTT.

The genes are TRBV30 and TRBJ1-1; 9 nucleotides line up with TRBD1. V shed 3 bases, J shed 0 bases, and the junction held 2 bases outside the gene matches. From germline, CDR1 is GTSNPN and CDR2 SVGIG (reference sequence). CDR3 length: 14 residues. The DNA for the CDR3 is TGTGCCTGGAGCGGGACAGGGATGAACACTGAAGCTTTCTTT. This translates into CAWSGTGMNTEAFF.

CDR3 loop: CAWSAGTGWGNGGYTF. The DNA for the CDR3 is TGTGCCTGGAGCGCCGGGACAGGGTGGGGTAACGGTGGCTACACCTTC. The chain joins TRBV30 to TRBJ1-2; 9 bases map to TRBD1. The V and J ends lost 3 bases and 7 bases, in that order; junction bases with no gene match: 15. This CDR3 is 16 amino acids long. Per the germline V gene, CDR1 is GTSNPN and CDR2 is SVGIG (reference sequence). Using reference TRBV30 and TRBJ1-2 for the parts outside the CDR3, the full variable domain is SQTIHQWPATLVQPVGSPLSLECTVEGTSNPNLYWYRQAAGRGLQLLFYSVGIGQISSEVPQNLSASRPQDRQFILSSKKLLLSDSGFYLCAWSAGTGWGNGGYTFGSGTRLTVV.

This clone was observed a single time. This sequence joins TRBV6-5 and TRBJ1-5; possible D gene TRBD1, 5 bases. V was pared by 8 bases and J by 9 bases, with 14 bases between. The CDR3 is made up of 12 amino acids. Looked up from germline, CDR1 is MNHEY and CDR2 is SVGAGI. The CDR3: CASRDQQTPQHF. In nucleotides, the CDR3 is TGTGCCAGCCGGGACCAACAAACGCCCCAGCATTTT.

The chain combines TRBV15 with TRBJ1-3, with 9 bases matching TRBD1. Per the germline V gene, CDR1 is LNHNV and CDR2 is YYDKDF (reference sequence). The CDR3 totals 17 residues. The ends lost 0 bases at V and 4 bases at J; junction bases unmatched: 7. Written as DNA, the CDR3 is TGTGCCACCAGCAGAGATCGAGGCGGGACAGGGGGAAACACCATATATTTT. Protein: CATSRDRGGTGGNTIYF. Supplemented by reference TRBV15 and TRBJ1-3, the full variable domain reads DAMVIQNPRYQVTQFGKPVTLSCSQTLNHNVMYWYQQKSSQAPKLLFHYYDKDFNNEADTPDNFQSRRPNTSFCFLDIRSPGLGDTAMYLCATSRDRGGTGGNTIYFGEGSWLTVV.

This clone came up once. The chain joins TRBV11-2 to TRBJ2-2, with D hard to call. The CDR3 has 14 residues. Germline V gene sequence: CDR1 SGHAT, CDR2 FQNNGV. Trimming removed 2 bases at V and 4 bases at J, with 8 bases between. In nucleotides, the CDR3 is TGTGCCAGCAGCTTAATCGAAGCCACCGGGGAGCTGTTTTTT. Translation: CASSLIEATGELFF. The variable domain in full, completed from reference TRBV11-2 and TRBJ2-2, reads EAGVAQSPRYKIIEKRQSVAFWCNPISGHATLYWYQQILGQGPKLLIQFQNNGVVDDSQLPKDRFSAERLKGVDSTLKIQPAKLEDSAVYLCASSLIEATGELFFGEGSRLTVL.

This chain connects TRBV12-3 or TRBV12-4 to TRBJ2-7; possibly TRBD1 for D (6 bases). V was clipped by 8 bases and J by 3 bases, with 14 bases between them. CDR3 length equals 13 residues. Here the CDR3 DNA reads TGTGCCAGCGCCAGGGACACCAACTACGAGCAGTACTTC. Its protein is CASARDTNYEQYF.

This chain links TRBV20-1 with TRBJ1-2; maybe TRBD1 (5 bases). CDR1 and CDR2 (germline): DFQATT, SNEGSKA (reference sequence). The CDR3 is made up of 16 amino acids. Trimming left V 3 bases short and J 8 bases short, with 25 bases between. The CDR3 DNA reads as TGCAGTGCTAGTTATTGGCAGGGAGTAAAAGGGAGGGGCTACACCTTC. Protein: CSASYWQGVKGRGYTF.